The 23 T cell receptor beta chains reported below all come from one sample, sequenced in a study of shared clonotypes between healthy human individuals. The method was immunoSEQ multiplex PCR; TCRdb's version includes in-frame clones alone and lacks a portion of them. Of around 2,000,000 clones listed, more than 85% were seen once; the top ten hold under 2%. CD8 cells classed as naive were CD45RO-negative and positively selected for CCR7, excluding terminally differentiated effector memory CD45RA+ cells. The source material was naive CD8+ T cells from PBMCs. These receptors came from a man aged 18 to 30 in good health. Some clones in this sample may be carry-over from other donors' samples.

V usage is TRBV4-3 and J usage is TRBJ2-3, with D perhaps being TRBD1 or TRBD2 (5 bases each). Trimming removed 2 bases at V and 5 bases at J, with 14 bases between. The CDR3 has 15 residues. The germline V gene encodes CDR1 LGHNA and CDR2 YSLEER. The DNA for the CDR3 is TGCGCCAGCAGCCAAACTAGTTATAGGGGAGATACGCAGTATTTT. The encoded protein is CASSQTSYRGDTQYF.

The chain carries TRBV5-1 and TRBJ2-3, with TRBD2 matching 10 bases. CDR3 length: 15 amino acids. Germline V gene sequence: CDR1 SGHRS, CDR2 YFSETQ. The V and J ends lost 0 bases and 7 bases, in that order; junction bases with no gene match: 5. CDR3 in amino acids: CASSLVASGRNTQYF. As DNA, the CDR3 is TGCGCCAGCAGCTTGGTGGCTAGCGGGAGAAATACGCAGTATTTT.

V is TRBV7-9 and J is TRBJ2-5, with 9 bases matching TRBD1. V lost 5 bases to trimming and J lost 5 bases; unmatched junction nucleotides: 9. This CDR3 contains 15 residues. Germline CDR1 is SEHNR and CDR2 is FQNEAQ (reference sequence). The CDR3 loop is CASSPYAGQGETQYF. The CDR3 DNA sequence: TGTGCCAGCAGCCCATACGCTGGACAGGGGGAGACCCAGTACTTC. Complete variable domain (other parts from reference TRBV7-9 and TRBJ2-5): DTGVSQNPRHKITKRGQNVTFRCDPISEHNRLYWYRQTLGQGPEFLTYFQNEAQLEKSRLLSDRFSAERPKGSFSTLEIQRTEQGDSAMYLCASSPYAGQGETQYFGPGTRLLVL.

The chain carries TRBV28 and TRBJ2-4, with unresolved D. This CDR3 spans 16 amino acids. Germline CDR1 reads MDHEN; CDR2 reads SYDVKM. With 5 bases removed from V and 6 bases from J, the gap between germline ends came to 20 bases. In DNA form, the CDR3 reads TGTGCCAGCAGTACTCCCTCTGAAAGCTTTAGAAACATTCAGTACTTC. Amino acids: CASSTPSESFRNIQYF.

This chain uses TRBV27 with TRBJ2-2; the D is unclear. This CDR3 has 15 residues. Trimming left V 4 bases short and J 5 bases short, with 14 bases between. Germline V lookup: CDR1 MNHEY, CDR2 SMNVEV (reference sequence). The CDR3 sequence is CASSSSPLRTGELFF. The CDR3 DNA reads as TGTGCCAGCAGTTCCTCACCCCTCAGAACCGGGGAGCTGTTTTTT.

The rearrangement uses TRBV11-2 and TRBJ2-5, with D uncertain. The CDR3 loop spans 13 amino acids. Germline assignment: CDR1 SGHAT and CDR2 FQNNGV. V lost 4 bases, J lost 3 bases, and 9 bases lay in between. CDR3 bases: TGTGCCAGCAGCTCTGCCATGAAAGAGACCCAGTACTTC. Translating gives CASSSAMKETQYF.

V is TRBV19 and J is TRBJ2-7, with D possibly TRBD2 on 6 matching bases. CDR3 length equals 16 residues. Trimming cost V 0 bases and J 0 bases, with 12 bases left between them. Germline loops: CDR1 LNHDA, CDR2 SQIVND (reference sequence). CDR3 sequence: CASSIDLFGGSYEQYF. As DNA, the CDR3 is TGTGCCAGTAGTATAGATCTATTCGGGGGCTCCTACGAGCAGTACTTC.

The rearrangement uses TRBV19 and TRBJ2-2; 7 bases align to TRBD2. Germline V gene data show CDR1 as LNHDA and CDR2 as SQIVND (reference sequence). Trimming took 7 bases from V and 6 from J; bases not matched to a gene: 11. The CDR3 runs to 15 residues. CDR3: CASKSKAGRPGELFF. CDR3 in DNA: TGTGCCAGTAAGAGCAAAGCGGGAAGGCCCGGGGAGCTGTTTTTT.

The chain recombines TRBV30 with TRBJ2-3; no clear D. The germline V and J ends were trimmed by 6 bases and 8 bases, with 6 bases remaining between them. The CDR3 runs 9 residues. Germline V gene data show CDR1 as GTSNPN and CDR2 as SVGIG (reference sequence). CDR3 residues: CACSPTQYF. DNA of the CDR3: TGTGCCTGCTCCCCTACGCAGTATTTT.

The chain links TRBV30 to TRBJ1-5; D possibly corresponds to TRBD1 (6 bases). This CDR3 region has 15 residues. The V gene's germline CDR1 is GTSNPN and CDR2 SVGIG (reference sequence). The germline V and J ends were trimmed by 5 bases and 1 base, with 15 bases remaining between them. This chain's CDR3 is CAWAQGFLSNQPQHF. DNA for the CDR3: TGTGCCTGGGCGCAGGGGTTTTTGAGCAATCAGCCCCAGCATTTT.

This chain uses TRBV5-6 with TRBJ2-7, with D maybe TRBD2 (5 bases). Trimming shortened V by 0 bases and J by 2 bases, and 12 bases separated the two germline ends. Germline V gives CDR1 SGHDT, CDR2 YYEEEE. CDR3 length: 15 amino acids. The CDR3 nucleotides are TGTGCCAGCAGCTTGGCCATGAGGGATACCTACGAGCAGTACTTC. Its translation is CASSLAMRDTYEQYF.

The chain has TRBV27 and TRBJ1-2, with 9 bases that match TRBD1. Trimming removed 3 bases from V and 2 bases from J; junction bases left unmatched: 10. The CDR3 is 17 residues long. CDR1 and CDR2 (germline): MNHEY, SMNVEV (reference sequence). CDR3 in amino acids: CASSFIQGALLNYGYTF. In DNA, the CDR3 is TGTGCCAGCAGTTTCATACAGGGGGCTCTCTTAAACTATGGCTACACCTTC.

The CDR3 DNA reads TGTGCCAGCAGCCCACTAGCGGGACAGTACAATGAGCAGTTCTTC. Its translation: CASSPLAGQYNEQFF. The chain uses TRBV5-5 and TRBJ2-1; the match to TRBD2 covers 10 bases. Germline-derived CDR1 and CDR2 are SGHKS and YYEKEE (reference sequence). The V segment lost 4 bases and the J segment 4 bases; nucleotides outside the gene matches: 5. CDR3 length: 15 amino acids.

Note on this clone: This may arise from a read error, as a much more abundant clone is one base away. The identical CDR3 is also encoded by other nucleotide sequences in the sample. V gene TRBV7-9 combines with J gene TRBJ1-5; D call uncertain. V was pared by 6 bases and J by 4 bases, with 7 bases between. CDR1 is SEHNR, CDR2 FQNEAQ, per germline (reference sequence). This CDR3 comprises 12 residues. The CDR3 spells CASSFPNQPQHF. CDR3 DNA: TGTGCCAGCAGTTTCCCGAATCAGCCCCAGCATTTT.

The CDR3 loop reads CATSRTRSYEQYF. The CDR3 DNA is TGTGCCACCAGCAGAACCAGGTCCTACGAGCAGTACTTC. This chain links TRBV15 with TRBJ2-7; D unresolved. This CDR3 has 13 residues. The germline V gene has CDR1 LNHNV and CDR2 YYDKDF (reference sequence). The V end lost 2 bases, the J end lost 1 base, and 6 bases lay between the germline ends.

This chain connects TRBV2 to TRBJ1-6, with D unresolved. The germline gives CDR1 SNHLY, CDR2 FYNNEI. The CDR3 totals 14 residues. The V end lost 5 bases, the J end lost 6 bases, and 11 bases lay between the germline ends. The CDR3 coding sequence is TGTGCCAGCAGTTTAGGGTTTGGTAATTCACCCCTCCACTTT. It codes for CASSLGFGNSPLHF.

Here the CDR3 DNA reads TGTGCCACCAGCAGAGCCTCATTCGGGGAGCTGTTTTTT. It encodes CATSRASFGELFF. J is TRBJ2-2 and V is TRBV15; unclear D gene. From germline, CDR1 is LNHNV and CDR2 YYDKDF (reference sequence). Trimming removed 1 base at V and 7 bases at J, with 7 bases between. The CDR3 spans 13 residues. The whole variable domain, filled in from reference TRBV15 and TRBJ2-2, reads DAMVIQNPRYQVTQFGKPVTLSCSQTLNHNVMYWYQQKSSQAPKLLFHYYDKDFNNEADTPDNFQSRRPNTSFCFLDIRSPGLGDTAMYLCATSRASFGELFFGEGSRLTVL.

The chain joins TRBV6-4 to TRBJ1-5, with a possible D match to TRBD1 (6 bases). The CDR3 is made up of 19 amino acids. The V gene's germline CDR1 is MRHNA and CDR2 SNTAGT. V was cut by 6 bases and J by 4 bases, with 28 bases left in between. The DNA for the CDR3 is TGTGCCAGCAGCCTAGGAGGGTACCATACCCAGGGGAAAAATCAGCCCCAGCATTTT. As protein: CASSLGGYHTQGKNQPQHF.

Details on this clone: The sample contains more than one DNA sequence encoding this CDR3. This chain connects TRBV7-9 to TRBJ2-7, with D unclear. Looked up from germline, CDR1 is SEHNR and CDR2 is FQNEAQ (reference sequence). The CDR3 loop spans 12 amino acids. V lost 1 base and J lost 4, with 5 bases in between. The CDR3 loop reads CASSLVGYEQYF. DNA for the CDR3: TGTGCCAGCAGCTTAGTAGGTTACGAGCAGTACTTC.

V usage is TRBV4-1 and J usage is TRBJ1-3; D is possibly TRBD1 (6 bases). The CDR3 consists of 16 residues. Per the germline V gene, CDR1 is MGHRA and CDR2 is YSYEKL. V was cut by 1 base and J by 0 bases, with 10 bases left in between. DNA of the CDR3: TGCGCCAGCAGCCAAGCTCGGACAGTCTCTGGAAACACCATATATTTT. It is translated as CASSQARTVSGNTIYF.

About this clone: A junction end diverges from the germline sequence, so it may reflect a read error. This CDR3 is CASSQDWAWTGASHEQYF. In nucleotides, the CDR3 is TGCGCCAGCAGCCAAGACTGGGCGTGGACAGGGGCCTCCCACGAGCAGTACTTC. The rearrangement links TRBV4-1 to TRBJ2-7; 9 nucleotides align to TRBD1. Germline V gene data show CDR1 as MGHRA and CDR2 as YSYEKL. This CDR3 is built from 18 residues.

The chain couples TRBV6-5 to TRBJ1-6, with TRBD1 as a possible D gene (6 bases). V was clipped by 2 bases and J by 14 bases, with 16 bases between them. This CDR3 has 14 amino acids. Germline V gives CDR1 MNHEY, CDR2 SVGAGI. The CDR3 loop reads CASSYRIGGSTLHF. The CDR3 DNA is TGTGCCAGCAGTTACCGCATAGGGGGGAGCACCCTCCACTTT.

In the case of this clone: Other DNA sequences of this sample code for an identical CDR3. V gene TRBV28 combines with J gene TRBJ2-7; 7 nucleotides match TRBD2. Germline V gene sequence: CDR1 MDHEN, CDR2 SYDVKM. The CDR3 is 15 amino acids. V lost 1 base and J lost 0; bases outside the gene matches: 3. This chain's CDR3 is CASSLSGGPSYEQYF. The CDR3 DNA reads as TGTGCCAGCAGTTTATCGGGGGGTCCCTCCTACGAGCAGTACTTC.